This TCR beta chain was recorded in a study of shared clonotypes between healthy human individuals (dated by TCRdb to the early 2020s). General notes on the study: Three men and a couple of women, aged 18 to 49 years, made up the cohort. For each donor, three plates each were used for CD4 naive and CD4 memory, two plates were used for CD8 naive, and one plate was used for CD8 memory. To estimate repertoire size and how much clonotype sharing occurs between individuals, the study deeply sequenced the blood TCR repertoires of 5 or 6 healthy adults. Different laboratories and diverse techniques were used to prepare libraries and sequence TCR repertoires, to increase sequencing depth and limit assay-specific biases. Between about 0.9 and 8.9 billion PBMCs per donor were obtained by leukapheresis.

Details on this clone: What antigen it recognizes has not been identified. The junction shows a germline mismatch at one end, possibly a read error.

Using the deep immunoSEQ assay, multiplex PCR amplified TCR CDR3 regions from genomic DNA. For each cell subset, the extracted genomic DNA was distributed evenly across all wells of several immunoSEQ 96-well plates, and each plate served as one replicate. For sorted subsets, around 200 ng genomic DNA, equal to tens of thousands of T cell genomes, was loaded into each replicate PCR. The purified libraries were quantified using a Qubit 3.0 fluorometer, sized with a Bioanalyzer 2100, and then quantified again using the KAPA Library Quantification kit. Every immunoSEQ 96-well plate was sequenced on a dedicated single-read 150-cycle Illumina NextSeq 550 flow cell. Per the authors' processing: Because only junctional sequences without quality scores were contained in the immunoSEQ output, filtering matching that applied to full-length reads could not be performed. Sequences were annotated with PyIR, a Python wrapper for IgBLAST v1.9, using IMGT germline references to assign V/J genes and CDR3. Reads with weak V/J assignments (E-value above 1e-6), missing CDR3, stop codons, out-of-frame junctions, or ambiguous translated residues were removed. A V3J clonotype was defined by an identical inferred V gene, J gene, and CDR3 amino acid sequence. The percentage overlap between two repertoires was calculated by dividing the number of shared unique clonotypes by the size of the smaller repertoire. RTK rarefaction, the Chao1 estimator, and Recon v2.1 estimates of unobserved clonotypes were used to assess repertoire richness. Generation probabilities for all TCRbeta clonotypes obtained by the gDNA method from several donors were computed using OLGA. Drawn from immuneACCESS, this table holds only the in-frame rearrangements with V and J called that TCRdb kept. Clones are partly lost; checked studies trace under half to an unresolved V gene and leave the rest unexplained. The V and J calls and the clone size are those of that table, but D and trimming were determined from the DNA. In all, the sample holds about 2 million clones, and less than 95% of those were seen once. The ten largest clones represent 0.9% to 1.5% of the sample.

Broader findings and caveats from the paper: The genetic and exposure-history diversity represented was limited by the small number of donors. Across a few donors, approximately 4.6% of naive CD4, roughly 3.5% of naive CD8, about 2% of memory CD4, and 0.3% to 0.45% of memory CD8 clonotypes were shared. Based on pairwise subsampling, the degree of clonotype sharing among donors was expected to be affected by sequencing depth. Even with the large sequencing depth, rarefaction of the sorted-subset datasets indicated that sequencing was incomplete. Compared with non-shared clonotypes, the clonotypes found in all four sorted-subset donors had higher generation probabilities. Sampling was restricted to blood, and TCR repertoires in tissues likely differ from the TCR repertoires found in blood. Naive subsets generally had larger estimated clonotype richness than memory subsets did.

CD8 naive samples were CD45RO-negative cells positively selected for CCR7, giving a CD45RA+CCR7+ population that excluded TemRA cells. The donors were healthy, HIV-negative adults who had no recently reported acute infections or vaccinations. Every donor was a Caucasian adult living in Nashville, Tennessee, USA. Blood was obtained by leukapheresis, after which PBMCs were separated by Ficoll-Histopaque density gradient centrifugation and cryopreserved in liquid nitrogen vapor phase. Purity and quantity of every magnetically sorted T cell population were checked by analytical flow cytometry. Each sorted fraction had its genomic DNA isolated and then quantified by UV absorbance on a Nanodrop 2000c. Per the germline V gene (reference sequence), SSHAT is the CDR1 and FNYEAQ is the CDR2. The CDR3 sequence holds 19 residues, the cysteine and phenylalanine included. The read is trimmed to its CDR3 DNA, 57 bases read in frame from base 1.

Sequencing was carried out using naive CD8+ T cells sorted from blood. The sample's cell subset or site label is to be understood as: CD45RA+CCR7+. The V gene is TRBV7-7 and the J gene is TRBJ2-3, with 14 bases aligning to TRBD2. The TCR sequence derives from a man younger than 30 in good health. The DNA sequence is as follows: TGTGCTAGCAGCTTAGGAGCCGGGACTAGCGGGAGAAATACAGATACGCAGTATTTT. Its coded protein is CASSLGAGTSGRNTDTQYF.